The 15 T cell receptor beta chains below come from one sample, sequenced in a study of T cells in Graves' hyperthyroidism and ophthalmopathy. The source material, RNA transcripts, was used to amplify TCR beta CDR3 regions. Carried out on the TCR CDR3, a first-round RT-PCR used the HTBI primer set. TCRdb re-called the multiplex PCR reads with MiXCR, one entry per CDR3 protein. The data hold more than 95,000 distinct CDR3 sequences, with about 50% observed a single time. The sequenced sample consisted of blood. These receptors came from a man aged 40-49 years with Graves' hyperthyroidism.

Concerning this clonotype itself: Since the CDR3 does not end with the conserved phenylalanine or tryptophan, this likely comes from a read error. The rearrangement joins TRBV6-1 to TRBJ2-1; D is uncertain. This CDR3 is 11 amino acids long. Germline V lookup: CDR1 MNHNS, CDR2 SASEGT. V lost 3 bases, J lost 9 bases, and 6 bases lay in between. CDR3 DNA sequence: TGTGCCAGCAGTGAGTGGGGTGAGCAGTTCGTC. Protein sequence: CASSEWGEQFV.

This clonotype was picked up one time. This rearrangement joins TRBV7-9 to TRBJ2-1; D may be TRBD2 (6 bases). Trimming pared 1 base from V and 8 bases from J, leaving 15 bases between. In germline, CDR1 is SEHNR, CDR2 FQNEAQ (reference sequence). The CDR3 is 15 amino acids. CDR3 nucleotide sequence: TGTGCCAGCAGCTTAGAGGCCGGGAGATCTTATGAGCAGTTCTTC. Translated: CASSLEAGRSYEQFF.

In this sample, this clonotype turned up many times. The rearrangement uses TRBV15 and TRBJ1-1; D perhaps matches TRBD1 (6 bases). V was clipped by 0 bases and J by 1 base, with 15 bases between them. The CDR3 sequence is 17 residues long. CDR1 and CDR2 (germline): LNHNV, YYDKDF (reference sequence). CDR3 protein: CATSRERFGQPNTEAFF. In nucleotides, the CDR3 is TGTGCCACCAGCAGAGAACGATTTGGACAGCCGAACACTGAAGCTTTCTTT.

This rearrangement joins TRBV2 to TRBJ1-2; 8 nucleotides align to TRBD1. The CDR3 covers 14 residues. CDR1 is SNHLY, CDR2 FYNNEI, per germline. V lost 4 bases, J lost 11 bases, and 12 bases stayed unmatched. CDR3 sequence (DNA): TGTGCCAGCAGTGCGCAGGGGGCGCGATGGGGATACACCTTC. Its translation is CASSAQGARWGYTF.

V and J are TRBV2 and TRBJ2-3; 7 bases fit TRBD2. V lost 9 bases, J lost 5 bases, and 26 bases stayed unmatched. The CDR3 is 19 residues long. Germline CDR1 SNHLY, CDR2 FYNNEI. In DNA form, the CDR3 reads TGTGCCAGGCCCCAGGAGCGCAGTTTCCAGCGGGGATATAGAGATACGCAGTATTTT. Its protein product is CARPQERSFQRGYRDTQYF.

This clonotype occurred many times. The chain carries TRBV5-5 and TRBJ2-1; 11 bases agree with TRBD2. Looked up from germline, CDR1 is SGHKS and CDR2 is YYEKEE (reference sequence). The V and J ends lost 5 bases and 9 bases, in that order; junction bases with no gene match: 10. This CDR3 has 15 residues. The CDR3 DNA reads TGTGCCAGCAGACTAATTAGCGGGGGGGCGTTTGAGCAGTTCTTC. Protein product: CASRLISGGAFEQFF.

This clonotype occurred many times. The chain employs TRBV6-6 and TRBJ1-5; TRBD1 might be the D (5 bases). V lost 5 bases to trimming and J lost 0 bases, with 14 bases between them. There are 16 residues in the CDR3. CDR1 and CDR2 from the germline V gene are MNHNY and SVGAGI (reference sequence). The CDR3 nucleotides read TGTGCCAGCAGTAGAGAGGGGATTTATAGCAATCAGCCCCAGCATTTT. It translates to CASSREGIYSNQPQHF.

This clonotype was picked up many times. The gene calls are TRBV7-6 and TRBJ2-1, with TRBD1 matching over 11 bases. The CDR3 has 16 amino acids. V lost 1 base, J lost 9 bases, and 8 bases stayed unmatched. Germline CDR1 and CDR2: SGHVS and FNYEAQ. The CDR3 spells CASSLEPGQGAFEQFF. The CDR3 coding sequence is TGTGCCAGCAGCTTAGAACCAGGACAGGGGGCTTTTGAGCAGTTCTTC. Drawing the rest from reference TRBV7-6 and TRBJ2-1, the complete variable domain is GAGVSQSPRYKVTKRGQDVALRCDPISGHVSLYWYRQALGQGPEFLTYFNYEAQQDKSGLPNDRFSAERPEGSISTLTIQRTEQRDSAMYRCASSLEPGQGAFEQFFGPGTRLTVL.

This clonotype was seen ten or more times. J is TRBJ2-2 and V is TRBV20-1; the match to TRBD1 covers 8 bases. Trimming took 3 bases from V and 1 from J; bases not matched to a gene: 7. The V gene's germline CDR1 is DFQATT and CDR2 SNEGSKA (reference sequence). This CDR3 comprises 16 residues. The CDR3 here is CSARRAGTGNTGELFF. For the CDR3, the DNA is TGCAGTGCTAGGAGAGCCGGGACAGGGAACACCGGGGAGCTGTTTTTT.

At least ten counts were recorded for this clonotype. V is TRBV2 and J is TRBJ1-1; D may be TRBD1 (5 bases). V was trimmed by 6 bases and J by 12 bases, leaving 23 bases between them. There are 14 residues in the CDR3. Germline CDR1 reads SNHLY; CDR2 reads FYNNEI. The chain's CDR3 is CASSAMRGFGVTFF. DNA of the CDR3: TGTGCCAGCAGCGCAATGAGGGGCTTTGGGGTTACTTTCTTT.

This clonotype was picked up many times. V gene TRBV7-9 combines with J gene TRBJ2-5; 9 positions agree with TRBD1. This CDR3 comprises 16 residues. Looked up from germline, CDR1 is SEHNR and CDR2 is FQNEAQ (reference sequence). V lost 3 bases, J lost 1 base, and 6 bases stayed unmatched. This chain's CDR3 is CASSFSGTGLQETQYF. The CDR3 nucleotides are TGTGCCAGCAGCTTCTCGGGGACAGGGCTCCAAGAGACCCAGTACTTC.

This clonotype was recorded many times. The chain carries TRBV18 and TRBJ2-7; D may be TRBD1 (5 bases). Germline V CDR1 and CDR2: KGHSH, LQKENI. The CDR3 contains 11 residues. V lost 4 bases and J lost 5, with 6 bases in between. This CDR3 is CASSLGDEQYF. The CDR3 coding sequence is TGTGCCAGCTCACTAGGGGACGAGCAGTACTTC.

This clonotype was counted ten times or more. The chain is built from TRBV7-9 and TRBJ2-1; maybe TRBD2 (7 bases). Trimming removed 2 bases at V and 9 bases at J, with 11 bases between. The CDR3 totals 13 residues. The germline V gene has CDR1 SEHNR and CDR2 FQNEAQ (reference sequence). The DNA for the CDR3 is TGTGCCAGCAGCTTACTAGGGGGGGGTGAGCAGTTCTTC. This codes for CASSLLGGGEQFF. The complete variable domain, with remaining parts taken from reference TRBV7-9 and TRBJ2-1, reads DTGVSQNPRHKITKRGQNVTFRCDPISEHNRLYWYRQTLGQGPEFLTYFQNEAQLEKSRLLSDRFSAERPKGSFSTLEIQRTEQGDSAMYLCASSLLGGGEQFFGPGTRLTVL.

This clonotype was seen at least ten times. The chain employs TRBV19 and TRBJ2-7; the D gene could be TRBD1 or TRBD2 (6 bases each). The germline CDR1 and CDR2 sequences are LNHDA and SQIVND (reference sequence). This CDR3 contains 14 residues. The V gene lost 4 bases and the J gene lost 1 base, with 11 bases spanning the gap. The CDR3 DNA follows: TGTGCCAGTAGTAAGGGGGGCCCATCCTACGAGCAGTACTTC. This sequence encodes CASSKGGPSYEQYF.

The table lists this clonotype with many counts. The chain couples TRBV6-1 to TRBJ1-2; D gene ambiguous. This CDR3 is built from 12 residues. V lost 5 bases and J lost 4, with 8 bases in between. Germline CDR1 and CDR2: MNHNS and SASEGT. In DNA, the CDR3 is TGTGCCAGCAGTCCCGCGGCCTATGGCTACACCTTC. Translated, it gives CASSPAAYGYTF.